Following are 15 T cell receptor beta chains from one sample sequenced in a study of response to subunit inactivated influenza vaccine. In TCRdb, the RT-PCR reads were re-called with MiXCR into one record per CDR3 protein. The table has 450,000 to 550,000 distinct CDR3 sequences, roughly 23% seen once; the top ten hold about 1.9%. Here the sequenced sample was CD4+ T cells sorted from PBMCs, taken around 5 days after vaccination. Source of these receptors: a man aged 50-60 years who received an inactivated influenza vaccine.

Only a few counts were recorded for this clonotype. The chain combines TRBV20-1 with TRBJ2-2; the match to TRBD2 covers 11 bases. The CDR3 extends over 15 amino acids. Looked up from germline, CDR1 is DFQATT and CDR2 is SNEGSKA (reference sequence). After removal of 7 bases from V and 0 bases from J, the junction contained 4 bases not matched to a gene. In nucleotides, the CDR3 is TGCAGTGAACTAGCGGGGGAAACGAACACCGGGGAGCTGTTTTTT. It encodes CSELAGETNTGELFF.

A few counts support this clonotype. The chain is built from TRBV20-1 and TRBJ2-7, with 8 positions matching TRBD2. V was clipped by 5 bases and J by 1 base; unmatched bases: 7. Germline V gives CDR1 DFQATT, CDR2 SNEGSKA (reference sequence). The CDR3 consists of 14 residues. Written as DNA, the CDR3 is TGCAGTGCTCCTCGGGAGGGAGGGTCCTACGAGCAGTACTTC. It encodes CSAPREGGSYEQYF.

In its sample, this clonotype was seen many times. The chain links TRBV7-3 to TRBJ2-5; 8 bases are shared with TRBD2. This CDR3 spans 13 amino acids. The germline CDR1 and CDR2 sequences are SGHTA and FQGTGA. V was clipped by 2 bases and J by 5 bases; unmatched bases: 1. The CDR3 loop reads CASSLQREETQYF. CDR3 bases: TGTGCCAGCAGCTTACAGCGGGAGGAGACCCAGTACTTC. Full variable domain (remainder filled in from reference TRBV7-3 and TRBJ2-5): GAGVSQTPSNKVTEKGKYVELRCDPISGHTALYWYRQSLGQGPEFLIYFQGTGAADDSGLPNDRFFAVRPEGSVSTLKIQRTERGDSAVYLCASSLQREETQYFGPGTRLLVL.

This clonotype was observed many times. The chain is built from TRBV2 and TRBJ2-5; D uncertain. Trimming cost V 4 bases and J 9 bases, with 9 bases left between them. Germline lookup yields CDR1 SNHLY and CDR2 FYNNEI. This CDR3 region has 11 residues. CDR3 residues: CASSGLPPQYF. The CDR3 nucleotides are TGTGCCAGCAGTGGGCTGCCTCCCCAGTACTTC.

Only a few counts were recorded for this clonotype. This rearrangement joins TRBV5-1 to TRBJ2-2; D gene unclear. The V end was cut by 3 bases, the J end by 2 bases, with 11 bases between. This CDR3 contains 15 residues. CDR1 and CDR2 from the germline V gene are SGHRS and YFSETQ. This CDR3 is CASSSSTGNTGELFF. CDR3 in DNA: TGCGCCAGCAGCTCTTCAACTGGAAACACCGGGGAGCTGTTTTTT. Supplemented by reference TRBV5-1 and TRBJ2-2, the full variable domain reads KAGVTQTPRYLIKTRGQQVTLSCSPISGHRSVSWYQQTPGQGLQFLFEYFSETQRNKGNFPGRFSGRQFSNSRSEMNVSTLELGDSALYLCASSSSTGNTGELFFGEGSRLTVL.

The rearrangement uses TRBV20-1 and TRBJ1-6; 7 nucleotides match TRBD1. The CDR3 runs to 14 residues. Germline V lookup: CDR1 DFQATT, CDR2 SNEGSKA (reference sequence). Trimming cost V 3 bases and J 6 bases; bases outside gene matches: 5. The CDR3 region is CSASLAGGNSPLHF. The CDR3 DNA sequence: TGCAGTGCTAGTCTCGCAGGGGGTAATTCACCCCTCCACTTT.

The chain carries TRBV4-3 and TRBJ1-2; the match to TRBD1 covers 7 bases. Germline V CDR1 and CDR2: LGHNA, YSLEER. The CDR3 consists of 14 residues. Trimming cost V 0 bases and J 8 bases; bases outside gene matches: 6. Here the CDR3 reads CASSQDNQGGGYTF. In DNA form, the CDR3 reads TGCGCCAGCAGCCAAGATAACCAGGGGGGCGGCTACACCTTC.

This clonotype turned up a few times. The V call is TRBV7-9, the J call TRBJ2-7, with D maybe TRBD1 (6 bases). The CDR3 consists of 12 residues. V dropped 5 bases and J dropped 6 bases, with 11 bases sitting between them. Germline CDR1 and CDR2: SEHNR and FQNEAQ (reference sequence). The CDR3 DNA reads TGTGCCAGCAGCCCCCGGACAGCCGAGCAGTACTTC. Translated: CASSPRTAEQYF.

The rearrangement uses TRBV10-3 and TRBJ1-2, with D perhaps matching TRBD1 (6 bases). This CDR3 has 14 residues. Germline values: CDR1 ENHRY, CDR2 SYGVKD. Trimming cost V 6 bases and J 3 bases, with 14 bases left between them. CDR3 in DNA: TGTGCCATCAGCCAGGACAGTACCGACTATGGCTACACCTTC. This gives the protein CAISQDSTDYGYTF.

The chain employs TRBV20-1 and TRBJ2-2; 9 bases fit TRBD2. The V and J ends lost 2 bases and 6 bases, in that order; junction bases with no gene match: 4. This CDR3 has 14 residues. CDR1 and CDR2 (germline): DFQATT, SNEGSKA (reference sequence). The CDR3 DNA sequence: TGCAGTGCTAGAAAAGCGGGGGGTTCCGGGGAGCTGTTTTTT. This gives the protein CSARKAGGSGELFF.

This rearrangement joins TRBV10-2 to TRBJ2-7; 10 bases map to TRBD1. From germline, CDR1 is WSHSY and CDR2 SAAADI. CDR3 size: 15 residues. V was clipped by 10 bases and J by 3 bases; unmatched bases: 12. The CDR3 DNA reads as TGCGCCACCCAAACGGGGGACAGGGGTTTCTACGAGCAGTACTTC. Translated: CATQTGDRGFYEQYF.

This clonotype was observed a few times. The V call is TRBV7-2, the J call TRBJ2-1; tentative D call: TRBD2 (5 bases). Germline CDR1 SGHTA, CDR2 FQGNSA. This CDR3 has 12 amino acids. Trimming cost V 5 bases and J 9 bases, with 11 bases left between them. CDR3 sequence: CASSLSASEQFF. The DNA for the CDR3 is TGTGCCAGCAGCCTTAGCGCGAGTGAGCAGTTCTTC.

The count of this clonotype is one. V is TRBV20-1 and J is TRBJ2-6; D may be TRBD2 (5 bases). Germline assignment: CDR1 DFQATT and CDR2 SNEGSKA (reference sequence). The CDR3 is 16 residues long. The V and J ends lost 3 bases and 0 bases respectively, with 12 bases between them. Here the CDR3 reads CSARSGTYSGANVLTF. The CDR3, as DNA: TGCAGTGCTAGGTCGGGAACATACTCTGGGGCCAACGTCCTGACTTTC.

In its sample, this clonotype was seen many times. The chain employs TRBV5-6 and TRBJ1-2; D may be TRBD1 (6 bases). Germline V CDR1 and CDR2: SGHDT, YYEEEE. The CDR3 extends over 15 amino acids. The V gene lost 6 bases and the J gene lost 3 bases, with 18 bases spanning the gap. The CDR3 sequence: CASNRGGAPYYGYTF. The DNA of the CDR3 is TGTGCCAGCAACCGAGGGGGTGCCCCCTACTATGGCTACACCTTC.

The table lists this clonotype with a few counts. V gene TRBV5-1 combines with J gene TRBJ2-1; D is tentatively TRBD1 or TRBD2 (5 bases each). Germline V gene sequence: CDR1 SGHRS, CDR2 YFSETQ. With 3 bases removed from V and 2 bases from J, the gap between germline ends came to 9 bases. There are 14 residues in the CDR3. The CDR3 sequence is CASSSEGTYNEQFF. The CDR3, as DNA: TGCGCCAGCAGCTCCGAGGGGACCTACAATGAGCAGTTCTTC.